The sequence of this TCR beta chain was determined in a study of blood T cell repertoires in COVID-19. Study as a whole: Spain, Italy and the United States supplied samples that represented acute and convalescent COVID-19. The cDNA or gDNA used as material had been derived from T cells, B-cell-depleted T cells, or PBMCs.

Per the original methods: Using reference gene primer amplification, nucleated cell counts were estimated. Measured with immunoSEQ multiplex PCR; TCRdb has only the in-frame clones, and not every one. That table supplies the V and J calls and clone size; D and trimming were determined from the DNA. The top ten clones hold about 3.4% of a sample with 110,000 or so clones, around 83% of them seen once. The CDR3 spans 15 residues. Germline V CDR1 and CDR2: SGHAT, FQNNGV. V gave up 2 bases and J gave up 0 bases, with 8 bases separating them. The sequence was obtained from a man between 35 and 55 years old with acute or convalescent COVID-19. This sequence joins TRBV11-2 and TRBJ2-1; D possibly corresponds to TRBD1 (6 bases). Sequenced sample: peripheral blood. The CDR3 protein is CASSLTGSSYNEQFF. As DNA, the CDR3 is TGTGCCAGCAGCTTAACAGGGAGCTCCTACAATGAGCAGTTCTTC.